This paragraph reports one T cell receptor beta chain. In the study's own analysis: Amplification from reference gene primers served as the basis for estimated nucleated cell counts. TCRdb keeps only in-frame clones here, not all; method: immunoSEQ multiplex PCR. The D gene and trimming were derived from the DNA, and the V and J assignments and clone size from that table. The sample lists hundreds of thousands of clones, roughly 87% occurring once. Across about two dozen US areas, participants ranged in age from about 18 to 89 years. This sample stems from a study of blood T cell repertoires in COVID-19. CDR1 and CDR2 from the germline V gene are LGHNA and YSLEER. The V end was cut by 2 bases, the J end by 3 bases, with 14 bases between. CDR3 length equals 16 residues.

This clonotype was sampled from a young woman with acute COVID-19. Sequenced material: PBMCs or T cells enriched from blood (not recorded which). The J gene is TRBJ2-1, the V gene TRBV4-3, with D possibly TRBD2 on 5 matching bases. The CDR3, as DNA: TGCGCCAGCAGCCAATTCCCTGGACTTGGCTACAATGAGCAGTTCTTC. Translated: CASSQFPGLGYNEQFF.